This T cell receptor beta chain was recovered during a study of cytomegalovirus exposure and HLA in healthy donors. V shed 2 bases and J shed 1 base, with 5 bases lying between them. This CDR3 contains 14 residues. The germline V gene has CDR1 LNHDA and CDR2 SQIVND (reference sequence). This clone was detected only once. Antigen unknown. Study-wide results and limits: The likely origin of a cluster of highly shared sequence variants was a sequencing artifact.

The study ran its PCR with 60 Vbeta and 13 Jbeta primers. Libraries were prepared by immunoSEQ multiplex PCR; TCRdb keeps only in-frame clonotypes and omits some of them. The data show around 170,000 clones, about 80% seen once. The clonotype comes from a woman in her forties or fifties in good health and CMV-seropositive. This chain uses TRBV19 with TRBJ2-2; D unresolved. The material sequenced was PBMCs. The CDR3 loop is CASSIRQNTGELFF. The CDR3 DNA is TGTGCCAGTAGTATACGACAGAACACCGGGGAGCTGTTTTTT.